What follows describes a single T cell receptor beta chain. This clonotype turned up a few times. Its recognized antigen is unknown. No much larger clonotype is one base removed from it; base qualities were not supplied. The treatment or condition label of this sample denotes: in vitro stimulation with specific CMV peptide epitopes to enrich CMV-specific T cells. The sample belongs to a study of T cell repertoires in cytomegalovirus infection (dated 2019 in TCRdb). For the study in its entirety: The peptide stimulations were aimed at well-studied HLA-B-restricted epitopes as well as recently identified HLA-C-restricted CMV epitopes, whose presentation resists viral immunomodulation. Because public TCR beta signatures pointed to carriage of CMV infection together with the matching HLA type, the HLA type of each donor mattered for the analysis.

Instrument on record: Illumina HiSeq 1500. The raw public reads went through TCRdb reprocessing: fastp at Q25, MiXCR clone calling, in-frame beta chains kept. Duplicate CDR3 protein sequences are folded into a single record with the most common DNA and genes. The sample table shows about 830,000 distinct CDR3 sequences, and approximately 32% are seen once. The ten largest make up around 11% of the sample. Its CDR3 holds 15 amino acids, cysteine through phenylalanine. CDR3 DNA is the only sequence kept; it has 45 bases, read in frame from the first base. Cut back by 2 bases and 4 bases, the V and J ends lie 12 bases apart. Overall study outcomes, separate from this receptor: In the ex vivo response, HLA-C-restricted CMV-specific TCR beta clonotypes were dominant, and in two of eight donors the single most frequent clonotype came from this HLA-C-restricted group. In both this cohort and an independent roughly 350-donor cohort, the cumulative frequency of public TCR beta family members distinguished carriers of CMV infection plus the relevant HLA type.

The TCR was taken from a human donor in good health (CMV status not recorded). Some clones in this sample may be carry-over from other donors' samples. The chain is assembled from TRBV12-3 or TRBV12-4 and TRBJ2-1, with a tentative D call of TRBD1 or TRBD2, each matching 6 bases. Specimen: cultured CD8+ T cells from PBMCs, collected from culture after CMV antigen stimulation. The CDR3 here reads CASSLPEGVYNEQFF. Here is the DNA: TGTGCCAGCAGTTTACCGGAGGGGGTTTACAATGAGCAGTTCTTC.